Described below is a single TCR beta chain sequence and its context. The antigen is undetermined. There are 12 residues in the CDR3. Germline V gives CDR1 SGHRS, CDR2 YFSETQ. The V gene lost 3 bases and the J gene lost 7 bases, with 8 bases spanning the gap. The entry originates in a study of cytomegalovirus exposure and HLA in healthy donors. Notes on the study in general: It was reported that TCR beta sequences correctly inferred the HLA-A and HLA-B alleles for most subjects.

Vbeta (60) and Jbeta (13) primers were used in the PCR. Sequencing used immunoSEQ multiplex PCR; TCRdb keeps in-frame clones, though not all of them. The table lists about 130,000 clones, approximately 85% of them singletons. The chain couples TRBV5-1 to TRBJ2-1; D gene uncertain. This clonotype was obtained from a woman in her twenties or thirties in good health and CMV-seropositive. What was sequenced was PBMCs. The CDR3 bases are TGCGCCAGCAGCTCCCGACTTAATGAGCAGTTCTTC. Its protein product is CASSSRLNEQFF.